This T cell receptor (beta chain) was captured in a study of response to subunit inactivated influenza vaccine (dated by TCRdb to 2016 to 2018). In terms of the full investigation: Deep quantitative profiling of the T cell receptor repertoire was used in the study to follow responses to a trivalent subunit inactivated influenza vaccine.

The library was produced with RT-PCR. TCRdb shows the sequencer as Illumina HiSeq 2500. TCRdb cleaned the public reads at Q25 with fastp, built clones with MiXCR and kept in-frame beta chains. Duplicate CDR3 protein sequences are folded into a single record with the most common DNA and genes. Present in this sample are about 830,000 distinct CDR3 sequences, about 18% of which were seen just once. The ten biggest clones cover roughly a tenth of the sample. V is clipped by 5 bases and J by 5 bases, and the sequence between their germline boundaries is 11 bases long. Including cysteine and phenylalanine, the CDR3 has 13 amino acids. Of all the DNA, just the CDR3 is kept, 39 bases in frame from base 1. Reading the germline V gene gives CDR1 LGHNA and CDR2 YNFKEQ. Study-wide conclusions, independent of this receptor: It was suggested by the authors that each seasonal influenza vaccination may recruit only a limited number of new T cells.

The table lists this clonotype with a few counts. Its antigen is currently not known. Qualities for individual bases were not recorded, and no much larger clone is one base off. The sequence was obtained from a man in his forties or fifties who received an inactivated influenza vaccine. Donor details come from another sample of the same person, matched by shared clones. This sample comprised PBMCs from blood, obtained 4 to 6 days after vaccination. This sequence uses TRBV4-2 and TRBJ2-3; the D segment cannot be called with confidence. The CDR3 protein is CASSSRPGDTQYF. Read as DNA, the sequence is TGTGCCAGCAGCTCGCGTCCCGGAGATACGCAGTATTTT.